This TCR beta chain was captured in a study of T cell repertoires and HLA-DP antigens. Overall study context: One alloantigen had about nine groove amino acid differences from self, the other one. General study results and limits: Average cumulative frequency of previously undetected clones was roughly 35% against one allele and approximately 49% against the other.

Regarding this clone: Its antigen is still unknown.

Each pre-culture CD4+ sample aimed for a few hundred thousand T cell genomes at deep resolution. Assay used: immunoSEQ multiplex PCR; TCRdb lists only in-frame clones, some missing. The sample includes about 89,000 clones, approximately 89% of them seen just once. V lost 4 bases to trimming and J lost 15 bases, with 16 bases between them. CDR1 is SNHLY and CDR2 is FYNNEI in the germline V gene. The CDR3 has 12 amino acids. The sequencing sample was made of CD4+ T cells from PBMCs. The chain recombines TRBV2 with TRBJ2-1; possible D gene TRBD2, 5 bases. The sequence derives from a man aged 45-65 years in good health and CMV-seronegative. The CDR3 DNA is TGTGCCAGCAGTGGGACTGTTGGGTTTCGGTTCTTC. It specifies CASSGTVGFRFF.